These T cell receptor beta chains were read from a single sample in a study of OX40 agonist ivuxolimab in advanced cancers. The data were produced by immunoSEQ multiplex PCR, yet TCRdb's version contains in-frame clones alone and is incomplete. The top ten hold around 0.5% of the sample, which has some 66,000 clones, 70% to 90% seen once. The sample consisted of CD4+ or CD8+ T cells sorted from blood, taken in a trial of the OX40 agonist ivuxolimab. These receptors were obtained from an adult with an advanced solid tumor such as melanoma, head and neck, liver or kidney cancer. CDR3s include the opening cysteine and the closing phenylalanine or tryptophan. The order of the fields is D gene, V gene, clone size, J gene, CDR3 protein, CDR3 DNA. A D gene is named only where the DNA matches it firmly. Clone size is given for some rows only: seen once, a few or many times, or a class if the clone is expanded.

-	TRBV19	-	TRBJ1-2	CASKASGLIYGYTF	TGTGCCAGTAAAGCCTCAGGGCTAATCTATGGCTACACCTTC
-	TRBV2	-	TRBJ2-1	CASTPNEVGEQFF	TGTGCCAGCACCCCAAACGAGGTGGGTGAGCAGTTCTTC
TRBD1	TRBV19	-	TRBJ2-1	CASSIKGQGAYEQFF	TGTGCCAGTAGTATAAAAGGGCAGGGGGCTTATGAGCAGTTCTTC
-	TRBV6-5	-	TRBJ1-2	CASSYTYKNYGYTF	TGTGCCAGCAGTTACACTTACAAAAACTATGGCTACACCTTC
-	TRBV29-1	-	TRBJ1-1	CSVDPGVATEAFF	TGCAGCGTTGACCCGGGCGTGGCAACTGAAGCTTTCTTT
-	TRBV6-1	-	TRBJ1-2	CASSPRTANYGYTF	TGTGCCAGCAGTCCCCGGACAGCAAACTATGGCTACACCTTC
-	TRBV7-2	-	TRBJ1-2	CASSLGGNYGYTF	TGTGCCAGCAGCTTAGGCGGAAACTATGGCTACACCTTC
-	TRBV5-1	-	TRBJ2-5	CASSLATTEGQETQYF	TGCGCCAGCAGCTTGGCCACGACAGAAGGACAAGAGACCCAGTACTTC
-	TRBV5-1	once	TRBJ2-2	CASSLRDNTGELFF	TGCGCCAGCAGCTTGCGCGACAACACCGGGGAGCTGTTTTTT
-	TRBV10-2	-	TRBJ1-5	CASLRVSNQPQHF	TGCGCCAGCTTAAGGGTCAGCAATCAGCCCCAGCATTTT
TRBD1	TRBV14	-	TRBJ1-6	CASSQDSGGGSPLHF	TGTGCCAGCAGCCAAGATTCAGGGGGCGGTTCACCCCTCCACTTT
-	TRBV5-1	-	TRBJ2-7	CASSPGVSTYEQYF	TGCGCCAGCAGCCCCGGAGTCAGCACCTACGAGCAGTACTTC
-	TRBV29-1	-	TRBJ1-1	CSVGSAPNTEAFF	TGCAGCGTTGGAAGTGCCCCGAACACTGAAGCTTTCTTT
TRBD1	TRBV11-2	-	TRBJ1-5	CASSPDRGPFQPQHF	TGTGCCAGCAGCCCCGACAGGGGGCCGTTTCAGCCCCAGCATTTT
-	TRBV11-2	-	TRBJ2-5	CASSPQRETQYF	TGTGCCAGCAGCCCCCAGCGGGAGACCCAGTACTTC
-	TRBV28	-	TRBJ1-1	CASSLRKSGGGTEAFF	TGTGCCAGCAGTTTAAGAAAAAGTGGGGGGGGCACTGAAGCTTTCTTT
-	TRBV19	-	TRBJ2-7	CASSMSGGEIYEQYF	TGTGCCAGTAGTATGTCAGGAGGGGAAATCTACGAGCAGTACTTC
-	TRBV6-6	-	TRBJ2-2	CASSGGPGELFF	TGTGCCAGCAGCGGGGGGCCGGGGGAGCTGTTTTTT
-	TRBV6-1	-	TRBJ1-2	CASSLAVQLYGYTF	TGTGCCAGCAGTTTGGCCGTACAGCTCTATGGCTACACCTTC
TRBD1	TRBV11-1	-	TRBJ2-5	CATADRALGETQYF	TGTGCCACCGCGGACAGGGCTCTGGGCGAGACCCAGTACTTC
-	TRBV7-6	-	TRBJ1-3	CASSLAEASGNTIYF	TGTGCCAGCAGCTTAGCGGAGGCGTCTGGAAACACCATATATTTT
-	TRBV14	-	TRBJ2-5	CASSRGLKETQYF	TGTGCCAGCAGCCGCGGACTCAAAGAGACCCAGTACTTC
TRBD1	TRBV30	-	TRBJ2-1	CALTPGTGYNEQFF	TGTGCCTTAACACCCGGGACAGGCTACAATGAGCAGTTCTTC
-	TRBV30	once	TRBJ2-4	CAWSVGENIQYF	TGTGCCTGGTCCGTGGGCGAAAACATTCAGTACTTC
-	TRBV5-4	-	TRBJ2-2	CASSSKDKANTGELFF	TGTGCCAGCAGCTCTAAAGACAAAGCGAACACCGGGGAGCTGTTTTTT
-	TRBV6-6	-	TRBJ1-1	CASSQGSVTEAFF	TGTGCCAGCAGTCAGGGGAGTGTCACTGAAGCTTTCTTT
-	TRBV6-5	once	TRBJ2-3	CASSYGGTDTQYF	TGTGCCAGCAGTTACGGGGGCACAGATACGCAGTATTTT
-	TRBV12-2	-	TRBJ1-3	CASRSFKSGNTIYF	TGTGCAAGTCGCTCTTTCAAGTCTGGAAACACCATATATTTT
TRBD1	TRBV5-1	-	TRBJ1-2	CASRSGTAQGYGYTF	TGCGCCAGCCGTTCCGGGACAGCCCAGGGATATGGCTACACCTTC